A single sample is the source of the 16 T cell receptor beta chains below, sequenced in a study of PD-1 and CTLA-4 blockade in melanoma. The table came from immunoSEQ multiplex PCR; TCRdb's copy has only in-frame clones and leaves some out. The repertoire holds around 21,000 clones, with approximately 89% as singletons. Sequencing used CD8+ T cells from peripheral blood, obtained before anti-PD-1 treatment. These receptors were obtained from a human donor with melanoma.

The DNA of the CDR3 is TGTGCCTGGAGTGCAGACAGTAGCAATCAGCCCCAGCATTTT. Protein sequence: CAWSADSSNQPQHF. The V call is TRBV30, the J call TRBJ1-5; tentative D call: TRBD1 (5 bases). Germline V gene data show CDR1 as GTSNPN and CDR2 as SVGIG (reference sequence). The length of the CDR3 is 14 residues. With 1 base removed from V and 0 bases from J, the gap between germline ends came to 7 bases. Full variable domain (missing parts from reference TRBV30 and TRBJ1-5): SQTIHQWPATLVQPVGSPLSLECTVEGTSNPNLYWYRQAAGRGLQLLFYSVGIGQISSEVPQNLSASRPQDRQFILSSKKLLLSDSGFYLCAWSADSSNQPQHFGDGTRLSIL.

CDR3 in DNA: TGTGCCACCAGCAGTGGGACAGACTATGGCTACACCTTC. Translating it yields CATSSGTDYGYTF. This chain links TRBV15 with TRBJ1-2; TRBD1 matches at 7 bases. J gave up 3 bases and V 3 bases, and 1 base lay outside the gene matches. Germline V gene data show CDR1 as LNHNV and CDR2 as YYDKDF (reference sequence). The CDR3 contains 13 residues.

The chain joins TRBV13 to TRBJ2-3; D not resolved. V gave up 5 bases and J gave up 3 bases, with 6 bases separating them. Germline values: CDR1 PRHDT, CDR2 FYEKMQ (reference sequence). The CDR3 has 12 amino acids. This CDR3 is CASSSITDTQYF. CDR3 bases: TGTGCCAGCAGCAGTATAACAGATACGCAGTATTTT.

The chain is built from TRBV19 and TRBJ1-1; 7 bases map to TRBD1. The J segment lost 1 base and the V segment lost 5 bases, leaving 4 bases of the junction unmatched. CDR3 length: 14 residues. CDR1 and CDR2 (germline): LNHDA, SQIVND (reference sequence). CDR3 region: CASSYGTANTEAFF. CDR3 nucleotide sequence: TGTGCCAGTAGTTATGGGACAGCGAACACTGAAGCTTTCTTT. Variable domain in full (rest from reference TRBV19 and TRBJ1-1): DGGITQSPKYLFRKEGQNVTLSCEQNLNHDAMYWYRQDPGQGLRLIYYSQIVNDFQKGDIAEGYSVSREKKESFPLTVTSAQKNPTAFYLCASSYGTANTEAFFGQGTRLTVV.

This chain connects TRBV27 to TRBJ2-2, with D perhaps matching TRBD2 (5 bases). This CDR3 region has 14 residues. The germline gives CDR1 MNHEY, CDR2 SMNVEV (reference sequence). V shed 10 bases and J shed 3 bases, with 15 bases lying between them. DNA for the CDR3: TGTGCCACTAAGAGGGAACTTCACACCGGGGAGCTGTTTTTT. This encodes CATKRELHTGELFF.

This clone has a handful of counts. The chain has TRBV7-9 and TRBJ1-6; tentative D call: TRBD1 (5 bases). The CDR3 totals 14 residues. V was pared by 6 bases and J by 5 bases, with 11 bases between. Germline V lookup: CDR1 SEHNR, CDR2 FQNEAQ (reference sequence). CDR3 sequence: CASRLAQDNSPLHF. CDR3 DNA sequence: TGTGCCAGCAGACTGGCACAGGATAATTCACCCCTCCACTTT.

The chain has TRBV28 and TRBJ2-5; a weak D match, TRBD1 (5 bases). Germline V CDR1 and CDR2: MDHEN, SYDVKM. This CDR3 is 12 amino acids long. Deletions cut 6 bases from V and 0 bases from J, with 5 bases between. The CDR3 DNA follows: TGTGCCAGCAGGGACAACCAAGAGACCCAGTACTTC. Translation: CASRDNQETQYF.

This chain joins TRBV11-2 and TRBJ2-7; D not certain. There are 14 residues in the CDR3. Germline CDR1 SGHAT, CDR2 FQNNGV. Trimming left V 1 base short and J 2 bases short, with 9 bases between. CDR3 sequence (DNA): TGTGCCAGCAGCTTAGCCAGGCCGACCTACGAGCAGTACTTC. This encodes CASSLARPTYEQYF.

V is TRBV19 and J is TRBJ2-7; 8 positions agree with TRBD1. Germline V lookup: CDR1 LNHDA, CDR2 SQIVND (reference sequence). The CDR3 totals 14 residues. V was pared by 3 bases and J by 7 bases, with 8 bases of the junction left unmatched. CDR3 in amino acids: CASSILGQGDEQYF. The CDR3 bases are TGTGCCAGTAGTATTCTCGGACAGGGAGATGAGCAGTACTTC.

The chain couples TRBV5-5 to TRBJ2-2; perhaps TRBD2 as D (7 bases). The germline V and J ends were trimmed by 4 bases and 7 bases, with 20 bases remaining between them. The CDR3 totals 16 residues. Germline loops: CDR1 SGHKS, CDR2 YYEKEE (reference sequence). The CDR3 here is CASSHVPGGAGGELFF. CDR3 DNA sequence: TGTGCCAGCAGCCACGTTCCGGGGGGCGCGGGCGGGGAGCTGTTTTTT. Drawing the rest from reference TRBV5-5 and TRBJ2-2, the complete variable domain is DAGVTQSPTHLIKTRGQQVTLRCSPISGHKSVSWYQQVLGQGPQFIFQYYEKEERGRGNFPDRFSARQFPNYSSELNVNALLLGDSALYLCASSHVPGGAGGELFFGEGSRLTVL.

J is TRBJ2-7 and V is TRBV5-6, with 12 positions matching TRBD1. Germline V gene sequence: CDR1 SGHDT, CDR2 YYEEEE. The J segment lost 4 bases and the V segment lost 3 bases, leaving 5 bases of the junction unmatched. CDR3 size: 15 residues. DNA for the CDR3: TGTGCCAGCAGCTCTCCGGGACAGGGGGCTTACGAGCAGTACTTC. Translated: CASSSPGQGAYEQYF.

The CDR3 reads CASSLAGSTDTQYF. The CDR3 DNA follows: TGTGCCAGCAGCTTAGCGGGGAGCACAGATACGCAGTATTTT. The rearrangement links TRBV7-2 to TRBJ2-3; D remains unclear. V was trimmed by 0 bases and J by 0 bases, leaving 4 bases between them. CDR3 length equals 14 residues. Germline-derived CDR1 and CDR2 are SGHTA and FQGNSA.

A single count supports this clone. The V and J genes are TRBV6-5 and TRBJ2-2; 11 bases map to TRBD1. The CDR3 has 15 residues. J lost 6 bases, V lost 6 bases, and 6 bases had no gene match. Germline CDR1 reads MNHEY; CDR2 reads SVGAGI. The CDR3 reads CASRPGQGGAGELFF. The CDR3 DNA follows: TGTGCCAGCAGGCCGGGACAGGGGGGTGCCGGGGAGCTGTTTTTT.

The genes are TRBV6-4 and TRBJ1-2; the D gene is possibly TRBD1 (6 bases). CDR1 is MRHNA, CDR2 SNTAGT, per germline. There are 15 residues in the CDR3. Trimming took 11 bases from V and 0 from J, leaving 19 bases between them. The CDR3 protein is CACLSRGGSNYGYTF. For the CDR3, the DNA is TGTGCCTGCCTCAGTAGGGGGGGGTCTAACTATGGCTACACCTTC.

This chain links TRBV28 with TRBJ1-2; D gene uncertain. V lost 6 bases and J lost 0, with 8 bases in between. This CDR3 comprises 13 residues. Germline V CDR1 and CDR2: MDHEN, SYDVKM. The CDR3 region is CASRGLSNYGYTF. The CDR3 coding sequence is TGTGCCAGCAGAGGGTTATCTAACTATGGCTACACCTTC.

The chain carries TRBV6-5 and TRBJ2-1, with D hard to call. This CDR3 region has 15 residues. The V gene's germline CDR1 is MNHEY and CDR2 SVGAGI. With 6 bases removed from V and 8 bases from J, the gap between germline ends came to 20 bases. The CDR3 DNA follows: TGTGCCAGCAGGTCCTATGAGTTCCGCTCCGATGAGCAGTTCTTC. Its protein is CASRSYEFRSDEQFF.